The rows below give T cell receptor beta chains drawn from one sample of a study of identifying expanded T cells in peripheral blood. Repertoires were generated with immunoSEQ multiplex PCR, while TCRdb's copy carries only in-frame clones and drops some. The table records 130,000 or so clones, around four fifths of them present only once. Sequenced sample: blood. These receptors were obtained from a person aged 18 to 69 in good health. Both conserved end residues are part of each CDR3. D genes are given only for firm matches. Clone size is stated in some rows and not others, as once, few, many or a class when expanded.

- - TRBJ1-4 TRBV4-1 CASSQTQGFGEKLFF TGCGCCAGCAGCCAGACACAGGGTTTCGGAGAAAAACTGTTTTTT
- - TRBJ1-2 TRBV30 CAWSVQWQVGGYTF TGTGCCTGGAGTGTACAGTGGCAGGTCGGTGGCTACACCTTC
TRBD2 - TRBJ2-3 TRBV13 CASSTGSAGGTQYF TGTGCCAGCAGCACGGGATCTGCGGGGGGTACGCAGTATTTT
- - TRBJ1-1 TRBV7-9 CASSLTENTEAFF TGTGCCAGCAGCTTAACCGAGAACACTGAAGCTTTCTTT
TRBD2 few TRBJ2-1 TRBV11-2 CASSSRLAGGPAEQFF TGTGCCAGCAGCTCTAGACTAGCGGGGGGGCCTGCTGAGCAGTTCTTC
- - TRBJ2-6 TRBV9 CASSVPAWQSSGANVLTF TGTGCCAGCAGCGTCCCGGCATGGCAGAGCTCTGGGGCCAACGTCCTGACTTTC
- - TRBJ1-4 TRBV10-1 CASSAGSAWGEKLFF TGCGCCAGCAGTGCCGGTTCTGCGTGGGGTGAAAAACTGTTTTTT
- - TRBJ2-7 TRBV5-4 CASSQGWGGYEQYF TGTGCCAGCAGTCAGGGCTGGGGCGGCTACGAGCAGTACTTC
TRBD2 - TRBJ2-3 TRBV5-1 CASSPSGESTDTQYF TGCGCCAGCAGCCCTAGCGGGGAAAGCACAGATACGCAGTATTTT
- - TRBJ1-1 TRBV7-8 CASSSAALNTEAFF TGTGCCAGCAGCTCAGCGGCCCTGAACACTGAAGCTTTCTTT
- - TRBJ1-1 TRBV5-4 CASSSRAPNTEAFF TGTGCCAGCAGCTCCCGGGCTCCGAACACTGAAGCTTTCTTT
- - TRBJ1-6 TRBV19 CASSIEGVSPLHF TGTGCCAGTAGTATTGAAGGGGTATCACCCCTCCACTTT
- - TRBJ2-3 TRBV7-2 CASSSKSKGGGYTDTQYF TGTGCCAGCAGCTCCAAATCTAAGGGGGGCGGATACACAGATACGCAGTATTTT
- - TRBJ2-7 TRBV27 CASSLRGTTHEQYF TGTGCCAGCAGTTTACGGGGGACCACCCACGAGCAGTACTTC
- once TRBJ2-1 TRBV11-2 CASSRAVDLSYNEQFF TGTGCCAGCAGCCGGGCAGTGGACCTCTCCTACAATGAGCAGTTCTTC
- - TRBJ2-5 TRBV5-6 CASSIQSTQETQYF TGTGCCAGCAGCATCCAGAGCACCCAAGAGACCCAGTACTTC
TRBD1 - TRBJ1-3 TRBV5-1 CASSNGQGGTRNTIYF TGCGCCAGCAGCAACGGACAGGGTGGAACGAGAAACACCATATATTTT
- - TRBJ1-6 TRBV6-5 CASRNQLGIGSPLHF TGTGCCAGCAGGAACCAATTGGGGATCGGATCACCCCTCCACTTT
- - TRBJ1-1 TRBV11-2 CASSLAKGFEAFF TGTGCCAGCAGCTTAGCGAAAGGCTTTGAAGCTTTCTTT
- - TRBJ1-1 TRBV5-1 CASSFSRESEAFF TGCGCCAGCAGCTTTAGCAGGGAGTCTGAAGCTTTCTTT
- - TRBJ2-3 TRBV14 CASSQEEGRGRKDTQYF TGTGCCAGCAGCCAAGAAGAGGGAAGGGGACGGAAAGATACGCAGTATTTT
- - TRBJ1-1 TRBV4-1 CASSQPTGPNTEAFF TGCGCCAGCAGCCAACCGACAGGTCCGAACACTGAAGCTTTCTTT
- - TRBJ1-2 TRBV7-9 CASSLDRDGYTF TGTGCCAGCAGCTTAGACAGGGATGGCTACACCTTC
TRBD2 - TRBJ2-5 TRBV2 CASSLGLAGGKETQYF TGTGCCAGCAGTCTAGGACTAGCGGGGGGGAAAGAGACCCAGTACTTC
- - TRBJ2-7 TRBV11-2 CASSSISGRRYEQYF TGTGCCAGCAGCTCGATATCGGGACGACGCTACGAGCAGTACTTC
TRBD2 - TRBJ2-7 TRBV6-5 CASSRSGSGGEQYF TGTGCCAGCAGCCGTAGCGGGTCCGGCGGTGAGCAGTACTTC
- - TRBJ2-7 TRBV29-1 CSVRGGTSDEQYF TGCAGCGTGAGGGGGGGGACTTCGGACGAGCAGTACTTC
- - TRBJ1-4 TRBV6-5 CASSRLGTTNEKLFF TGTGCCAGCAGTCGCCTAGGGACAACTAATGAAAAACTGTTTTTT
TRBD1 - TRBJ2-7 TRBV11-2 CASSPRTGTFYEQYF TGTGCCAGCAGCCCCCGGACAGGGACTTTCTACGAGCAGTACTTC
- - TRBJ1-5 TRBV19 CASSIWGNSNQPQHF TGTGCCAGTAGTATATGGGGGAATAGCAATCAGCCCCAGCATTTT
- many TRBJ1-1 TRBV11-3 CASSLVPNTEAFF TGTGCCAGCAGCTTAGTTCCCAACACTGAAGCTTTCTTT
- - TRBJ1-1 TRBV18 CASSPPTVPYEAFF TGTGCCAGCTCACCCCCGACGGTACCCTATGAAGCTTTCTTT